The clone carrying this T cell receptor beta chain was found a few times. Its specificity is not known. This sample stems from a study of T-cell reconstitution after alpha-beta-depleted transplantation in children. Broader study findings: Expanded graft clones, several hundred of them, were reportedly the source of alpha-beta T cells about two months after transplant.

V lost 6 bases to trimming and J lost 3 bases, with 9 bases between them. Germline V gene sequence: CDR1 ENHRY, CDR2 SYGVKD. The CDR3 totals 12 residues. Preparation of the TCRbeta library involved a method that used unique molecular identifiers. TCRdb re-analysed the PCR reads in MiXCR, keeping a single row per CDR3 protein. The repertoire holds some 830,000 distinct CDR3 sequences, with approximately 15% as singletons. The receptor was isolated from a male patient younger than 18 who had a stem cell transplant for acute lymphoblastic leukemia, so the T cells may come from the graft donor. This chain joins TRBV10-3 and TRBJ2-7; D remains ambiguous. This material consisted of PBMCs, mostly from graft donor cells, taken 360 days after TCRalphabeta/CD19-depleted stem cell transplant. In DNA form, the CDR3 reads TGTGCCATCAGCTCCCACCTCTACGAGCAGTACTTC. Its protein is CAISSHLYEQYF.